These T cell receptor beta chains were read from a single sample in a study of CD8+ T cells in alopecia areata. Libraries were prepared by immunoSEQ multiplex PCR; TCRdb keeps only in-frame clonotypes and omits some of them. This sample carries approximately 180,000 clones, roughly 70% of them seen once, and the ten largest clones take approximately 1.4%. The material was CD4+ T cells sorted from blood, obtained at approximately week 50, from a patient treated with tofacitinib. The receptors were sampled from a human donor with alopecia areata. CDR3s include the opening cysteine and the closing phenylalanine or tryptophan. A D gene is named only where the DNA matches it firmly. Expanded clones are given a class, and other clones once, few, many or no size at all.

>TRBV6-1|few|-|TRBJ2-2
TGTGCCAGCAGTGAAGTTTATCCAGCCCGAACCACCGGGGAGCTGTTTTTT
CASSEVYPARTTGELFF
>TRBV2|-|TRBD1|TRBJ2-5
TGTGCCAGCAGTCAGGCAAGGGACAGGAGCTCGGGGACCCAGTACTTC
CASSQARDRSSGTQYF
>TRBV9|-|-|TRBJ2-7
TGTGCCAGCAGCGTAGGGTCAGGAGGCGAGCAGTACTTC
CASSVGSGGEQYF
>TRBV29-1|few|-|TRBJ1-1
TGCAGCGTTGCGGTGTCGAGGGACACTGAAGCTTTCTTT
CSVAVSRDTEAFF
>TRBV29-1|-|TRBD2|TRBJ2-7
TGCAGCGTTGAAAGGCTAGCGGGGGGTGATGTCGAGCAGTACTTC
CSVERLAGGDVEQYF
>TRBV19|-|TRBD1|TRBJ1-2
TGTGCCAGTAAGGCGAGACAGGGGGCCTATGGCTACACCTTC
CASKARQGAYGYTF
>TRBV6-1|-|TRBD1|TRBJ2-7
TGTGCCAGCAGCAACAACCCGACAGGGTGGGACGAGCAGTACTTC
CASSNNPTGWDEQYF
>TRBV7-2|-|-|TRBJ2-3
TGTGCCAGCAGCTTAGGGACAGAGGGCACAGATACGCAGTATTTT
CASSLGTEGTDTQYF
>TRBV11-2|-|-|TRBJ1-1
TGTGCCAGCAGCTTAGATCTCGCAGGGATGAACACTGAAGCTTTCTTT
CASSLDLAGMNTEAFF
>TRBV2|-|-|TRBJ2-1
TGTGCCAGCAGTGGTATGGGGGCCGGCAATGAGCAGTTCTTC
CASSGMGAGNEQFF
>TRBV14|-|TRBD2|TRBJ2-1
TGTGCCAGCAGCCTCAGCGGGGGGGCATTTGAGCAGTTCTTC
CASSLSGGAFEQFF
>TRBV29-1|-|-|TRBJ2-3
TGCAGCGTTGAACTGGCGGGGGCCTATACAGATACGCAGTATTTT
CSVELAGAYTDTQYF
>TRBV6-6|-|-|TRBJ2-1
TGTGCCAGCAGTCGGATAGGCAACAATGAGCAGTTCTTC
CASSRIGNNEQFF
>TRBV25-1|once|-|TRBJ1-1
TGTGCCAGCAGTCCGATCCTAAACCCGAACACTGAAGCTTTCTTT
CASSPILNPNTEAFF
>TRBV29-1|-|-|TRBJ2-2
TGCAGCGTTGTAGGTCCGTCGAACACCGGGGAGCTGTTTTTT
CSVVGPSNTGELFF
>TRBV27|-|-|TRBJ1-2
TGTGCCAGCAAAAGAGGAGGAAACTATGGCTACACCTTC
CASKRGGNYGYTF
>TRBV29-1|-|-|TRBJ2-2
TGCAGCGTTGGAGACCTCTCGAACACCGGGGAGCTGTTTTTT
CSVGDLSNTGELFF
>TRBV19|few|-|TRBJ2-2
TGTGCCAGTAGTTATTGGTCGGACGGGGAGCTGTTTTTT
CASSYWSDGELFF
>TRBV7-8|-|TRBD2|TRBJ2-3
TGTGCCAGCAGCTCAACTAGCGGGGGACCAACAGATACGCAGTATTTT
CASSSTSGGPTDTQYF
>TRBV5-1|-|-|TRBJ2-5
TGCGCCAGCAGCTTGTCAGACCAAGAGACCCAGTACTTC
CASSLSDQETQYF
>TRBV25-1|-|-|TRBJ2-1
TGTGCCAGCAGCCCTCCCACTAAACCGAATGAGCAGTTCTTC
CASSPPTKPNEQFF
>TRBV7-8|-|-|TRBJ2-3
TGTGCCAGCAGCTTAGCCGCCCCCACAGATACGCAGTATTTT
CASSLAAPTDTQYF
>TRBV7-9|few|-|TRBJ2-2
TGTGCCAGCAGCTTAGGTGGGAACACCGGGGAGCTGTTTTTT
CASSLGGNTGELFF
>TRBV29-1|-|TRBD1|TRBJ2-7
TGCAGCGTTGAAGGGACAGGAACCTACGAGCAGTACTTC
CSVEGTGTYEQYF
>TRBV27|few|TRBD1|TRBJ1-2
TGTGCCAGCGGACAGGGGGTCGGCTACACCTTC
CASGQGVGYTF
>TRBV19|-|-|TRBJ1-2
TGTGCCAGTAGTATAGGAGACCTCACCTATGGCTACACCTTC
CASSIGDLTYGYTF
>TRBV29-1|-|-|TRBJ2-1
TGCAGCGTTGGGAAGGGGGTTAATGAGCAGTTCTTC
CSVGKGVNEQFF
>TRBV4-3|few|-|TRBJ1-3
TGCGCCAGCAGCCAAGGAGCAGCTATCTCTGGAAACACCATATATTTT
CASSQGAAISGNTIYF
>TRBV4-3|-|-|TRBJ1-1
TGCGCCAGCAGCCAAGATTCAGGTCCTTGGACTGAAGCTTTCTTT
CASSQDSGPWTEAFF
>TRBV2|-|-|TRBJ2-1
TGTGCCAGCGTAATAACGGGGATATACAATGAGCAGTTCTTC
CASVITGIYNEQFF
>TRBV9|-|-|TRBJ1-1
TGTGCCAGCAGCGTCTTACCGAACACTGAAGCTTTCTTT
CASSVLPNTEAFF
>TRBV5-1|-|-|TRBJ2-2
TGCGCCAGCTACGATCGACCGGACACCGGGGAGCTGTTTTTT
CASYDRPDTGELFF
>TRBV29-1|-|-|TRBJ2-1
TGCAGCTTCTTGTGGGATTACAATGAGCAGTTCTTC
CSFLWDYNEQFF
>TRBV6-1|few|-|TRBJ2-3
TGTGCCAGCAGTGACCGGCGGGCATCAGGGACAGATACGCAGTATTTT
CASSDRRASGTDTQYF
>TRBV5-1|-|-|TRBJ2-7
TGCGCCAGCAGCTTTCTAAGGAGCTACGAGCAGTACTTC
CASSFLRSYEQYF
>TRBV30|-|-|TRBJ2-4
TGTGCCTGGAGTGTAACAGGGAGGAACATTCAGTACTTC
CAWSVTGRNIQYF
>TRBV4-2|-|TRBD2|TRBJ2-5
TGTGCCAGCAGCCAAGGCGGTGCCCTAGCGGGGGCAATACAAGAGACCCAGTACTTC
CASSQGGALAGAIQETQYF
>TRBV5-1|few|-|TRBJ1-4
TGCGCCAGCAGCCCACGGACCCTAGCGGATGAAAAACTGTTTTTT
CASSPRTLADEKLFF
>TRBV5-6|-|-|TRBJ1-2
TGTGCCAGCAGCCAGGACAGCTATGGCTACACCTTC
CASSQDSYGYTF
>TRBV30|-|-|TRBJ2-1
TGTGCCTGGACCAACTCCTACAATGAGCAGTTCTTC
CAWTNSYNEQFF
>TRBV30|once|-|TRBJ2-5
TGTGCCTGGAGTCACAGGCGGGAGACCCAGTACTTC
CAWSHRRETQYF
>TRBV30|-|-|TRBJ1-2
TGTGCCTGGAGTGTGCCCAGCACCTATGGCTACACCTTC
CAWSVPSTYGYTF
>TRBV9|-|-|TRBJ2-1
TGTGCCAGCAGCGTACAGCCCCACACCAATGAGCAGTTCTTC
CASSVQPHTNEQFF
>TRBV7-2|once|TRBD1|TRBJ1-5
TGTGCCAGCAGCTTATTAGGGACAGGGAATCGGCCCCAGCATTTT
CASSLLGTGNRPQHF
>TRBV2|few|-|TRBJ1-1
TGTGCCAGCAAGTCGGACACGGAGACTTTCTTT
CASKSDTETFF
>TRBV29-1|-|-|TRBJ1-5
TGCAGCGTTGAAGGGGGGCCGGGAGATCAGCCCCAGCATTTT
CSVEGGPGDQPQHF
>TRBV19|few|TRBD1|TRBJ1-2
TGTGCCAGTAGTATGGGGACAGCCGGCTACACCTTC
CASSMGTAGYTF
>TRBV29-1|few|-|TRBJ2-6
TGCAGCGTTGAATTTTGGGGGCCTGGGGCCAACGTCCTGACTTTC
CSVEFWGPGANVLTF
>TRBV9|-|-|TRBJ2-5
TGTGCCAGCAGACCTAGCGCAGGAGAGACCCAGTACTTC
CASRPSAGETQYF
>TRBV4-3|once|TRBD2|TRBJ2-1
TGCGCCAGCAGCCACAGCGGGGGGACTAATAATTACAATGAGCAGTTCTTC
CASSHSGGTNNYNEQFF
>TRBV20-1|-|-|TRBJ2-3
TGCAGTGCTAGTACAGATACGCAGTATTTT
CSASTDTQYF
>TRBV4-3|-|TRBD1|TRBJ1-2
TGCGCCAGCAGCGGGGACAGGGCAAACTATGGCTACACCTTC
CASSGDRANYGYTF
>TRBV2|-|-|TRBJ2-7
TGTGCCAGCAGACTGCCCGGGGGCGCGAGAGAGCAGTACTTC
CASRLPGGAREQYF